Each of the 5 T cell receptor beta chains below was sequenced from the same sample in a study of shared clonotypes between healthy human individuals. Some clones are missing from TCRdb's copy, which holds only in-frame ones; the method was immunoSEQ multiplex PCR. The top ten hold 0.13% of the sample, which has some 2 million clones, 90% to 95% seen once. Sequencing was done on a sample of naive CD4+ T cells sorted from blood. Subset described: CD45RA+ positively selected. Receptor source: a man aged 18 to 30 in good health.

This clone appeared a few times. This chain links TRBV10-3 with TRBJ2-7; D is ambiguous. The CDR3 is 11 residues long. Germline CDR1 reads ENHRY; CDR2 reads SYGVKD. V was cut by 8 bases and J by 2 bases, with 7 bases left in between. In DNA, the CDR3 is TGTGCCATCGGCCAGGCCTACGAGCAGTACTTC. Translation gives CAIGQAYEQYF.

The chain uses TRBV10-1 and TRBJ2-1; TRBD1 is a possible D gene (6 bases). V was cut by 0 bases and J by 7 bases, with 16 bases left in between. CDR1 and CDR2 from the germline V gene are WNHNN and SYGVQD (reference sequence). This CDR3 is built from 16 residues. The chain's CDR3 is CASSESSGQIKNEQFF. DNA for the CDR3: TGCGCCAGCAGTGAGTCGAGTGGACAGATAAAAAATGAGCAGTTCTTC.

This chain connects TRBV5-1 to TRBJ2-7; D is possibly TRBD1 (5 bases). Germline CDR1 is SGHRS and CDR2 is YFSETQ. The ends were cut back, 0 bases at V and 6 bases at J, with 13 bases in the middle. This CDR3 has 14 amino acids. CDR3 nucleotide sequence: TGCGCCAGCAGCTTGGTAGCAGGGAAGGGCGAGCAGTACTTC. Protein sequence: CASSLVAGKGEQYF.

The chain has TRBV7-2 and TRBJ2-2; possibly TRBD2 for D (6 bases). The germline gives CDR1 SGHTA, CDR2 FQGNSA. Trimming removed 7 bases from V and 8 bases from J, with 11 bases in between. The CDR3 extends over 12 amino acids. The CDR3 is CASTPGVGELFF. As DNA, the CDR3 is TGTGCCAGCACCCCGGGAGTTGGGGAGCTGTTTTTT.

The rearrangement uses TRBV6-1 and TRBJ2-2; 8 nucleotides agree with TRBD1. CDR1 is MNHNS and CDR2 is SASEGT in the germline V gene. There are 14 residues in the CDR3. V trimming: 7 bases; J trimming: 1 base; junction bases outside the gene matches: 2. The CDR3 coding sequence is TGTGCCAGCACCGGACAGGGGAACACCGGGGAGCTGTTTTTT. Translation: CASTGQGNTGELFF.